The next 24 T cell receptor beta chains were all read from a single sample in a study of brain metastases from non-small cell lung cancer (dated by TCRdb to between 2018 and 2021). Libraries were constructed by the immunoSEQ multiplex PCR assay. TCRdb obtained this table from immuneACCESS and retained in-frame rearrangements with V and J assigned. These tables miss some clones; where compared with another copy, unresolved V genes account for less than half of the shortfall, and the remainder is unexplained. Here the sample has roughly 14,000 clones; around 86% occur a single time. The leading ten clones occupy 6% to 9% of the sample. The sequenced sample consisted of primary lung tumor tissue. This sample's cell subset or site label indicates: primary lung tumor paired with brain metastasis. Every receptor here comes from a donor at least 40 years old with non-small cell lung cancer.

The V gene is TRBV27, the J gene TRBJ2-7; 7 bases align to TRBD2. Germline lookup yields CDR1 MNHEY and CDR2 SMNVEV (reference sequence). V was clipped by 5 bases and J by 5 bases; unmatched bases: 9. This CDR3 spans 14 amino acids. CDR3 amino acids: CASSPSPRGDEQYV. The CDR3 region has the DNA TGTGCCAGCAGTCCTTCACCACGGGGGGACGAGCAGTACGTC.

This chain connects TRBV2 to TRBJ2-2; D ambiguous. The V end was cut by 1 base, the J end by 3 bases, with 6 bases between. This CDR3 has 14 amino acids. Germline lookup yields CDR1 SNHLY and CDR2 FYNNEI. This CDR3 reads CASSEESDTGELFF. The DNA for the CDR3 is TGTGCCAGCAGTGAAGAGAGTGACACCGGGGAGCTGTTTTTT.

Within the sample, this clone is medium-sized. The chain joins TRBV6-5 to TRBJ1-2; 9 nucleotides align to TRBD1. The CDR3 is 15 amino acids. CDR1 and CDR2 from the germline V gene are MNHEY and SVGAGI. With 5 bases clipped from V and 8 bases from J, the junction kept 12 bases outside the gene matches. The chain's CDR3 is CASSTRTGVARGYTF. CDR3 in DNA: TGTGCCAGCAGTACTCGGACAGGGGTAGCTAGAGGCTACACCTTC.

Of note for this clone: This sample includes further DNA sequences coding for the same CDR3. V and J are TRBV6-2 or TRBV6-3 and TRBJ1-2; D is undetermined. CDR1 and CDR2 from the germline V gene are MNHEY and SVGEGT. Trimming removed 3 bases from V and 5 bases from J, with 13 bases in between. This CDR3 is 14 amino acids long. CDR3: CASSYLTASYGYTF. The CDR3, as DNA: TGTGCCAGCAGTTATCTAACAGCTTCGTATGGCTACACCTTC.

This clone showed up just once. The J gene is TRBJ2-1, the V gene TRBV18; D may match TRBD1 or TRBD2 (5 bases each). The germline V gene encodes CDR1 KGHSH and CDR2 LQKENI. This CDR3 spans 15 amino acids. V was pared by 1 base and J by 0 bases, with 7 bases between. CDR3 residues: CASSPQGSSYNEQFF. The CDR3 bases are TGTGCCAGCTCACCACAGGGGAGCTCCTACAATGAGCAGTTCTTC.

The chain has TRBV5-1 and TRBJ2-7, with D perhaps assigned TRBD1 or TRBD2 (5 bases each). CDR1 and CDR2 from the germline V gene are SGHRS and YFSETQ. V lost 4 bases to trimming and J lost 5 bases, with 16 bases between them. This CDR3 spans 14 amino acids. The CDR3: CASSLISGTDEQYV. DNA of the CDR3: TGCGCCAGCAGCCTAATATCCGGGACGGACGAGCAGTACGTC.

Comments on this clone: Other DNA variants within this sample encode the same CDR3. The genes are TRBV6-5 and TRBJ1-2; a weak D match, TRBD1 (5 bases). This CDR3 spans 13 amino acids. Deletions cut 2 bases from V and 4 bases from J, with 8 bases between. Germline V gene sequence: CDR1 MNHEY, CDR2 SVGAGI. The CDR3 bases are TGTGCCAGCAGTTACAGGGGAGGCTATGGCTACACCTTC. This sequence encodes CASSYRGGYGYTF.

The chain uses TRBV15 and TRBJ1-6; possibly TRBD1 for D (6 bases). Trimming pared 0 bases from V and 7 bases from J, leaving 10 bases between. CDR1 LNHNV and CDR2 YYDKDF come from the germline V gene (reference sequence). This CDR3 comprises 15 residues. The CDR3 DNA reads TGTGCCACCAGCAGAGAGCGGCAGGGGAATTCACCCCTCCACTTT. This gives the protein CATSRERQGNSPLHF.

V is TRBV10-1 and J is TRBJ2-2; D gene uncertain. Between the trimmed V and J ends, which lost 5 bases and 4 bases, there was a span of 2 bases. This CDR3 is built from 11 residues. CDR1 WNHNN and CDR2 SYGVQD come from the germline V gene (reference sequence). This chain's CDR3 is CASSTTGELFF. CDR3 bases: TGCGCCAGCAGTACCACCGGGGAGCTGTTTTTT.

The rearrangement links TRBV6-6 to TRBJ1-1; tentatively, D is TRBD1 (6 bases). Germline V gene data show CDR1 as MNHNY and CDR2 as SVGAGI (reference sequence). The CDR3 loop spans 15 amino acids. Trimming removed 7 bases at V and 2 bases at J, with 17 bases between. The CDR3 reads CASTHWGALNTEAFF. DNA for the CDR3: TGTGCCAGCACCCACTGGGGGGCCCTCAACACTGAAGCTTTCTTT.

The V call is TRBV3-1 (or the pseudogene TRBV3-2), the J call TRBJ1-3; D perhaps matches TRBD1 (5 bases). The CDR3 covers 16 residues. Trimming shortened V by 0 bases and J by 0 bases, and 9 bases separated the two germline ends. From germline, CDR1 is LGHDT and CDR2 YNNKEL (reference sequence). The CDR3 spells CASSQDRGSSGNTIYF. As DNA, the CDR3 is TGTGCCAGCAGCCAAGATCGGGGCAGCTCTGGAAACACCATATATTTT.

The chain has TRBV7-3 and TRBJ1-6; D uncertain. CDR1 is SGHTA, CDR2 FQGTGA, per germline. The V end lost 1 base, the J end lost 0 bases, and 13 bases lay between the germline ends. This CDR3 region has 18 residues. CDR3 amino acids: CASSLIFTPLSYNSPLHF. The CDR3 region has the DNA TGTGCCAGCAGCTTAATCTTCACTCCTCTCTCCTATAATTCACCCCTCCACTTT.

The J gene is TRBJ2-1, the V gene TRBV4-2; D not certain. The germline gives CDR1 LGHNA, CDR2 YNFKEQ. Trimming removed 2 bases from V and 7 bases from J, with 21 bases in between. The CDR3 is made up of 17 amino acids. This chain's CDR3 is CASSQQAVPPRGNEQFF. The CDR3 nucleotides read TGTGCCAGCAGCCAACAGGCAGTACCACCCCGAGGAAATGAGCAGTTCTTC.

The chain joins TRBV6-2 or TRBV6-3 to TRBJ1-1; D might be TRBD1 (5 bases). The V gene's germline CDR1 is MNHEY and CDR2 SVGEGT. This CDR3 comprises 14 residues. The germline V and J ends were trimmed by 5 bases and 4 bases, with 14 bases remaining between them. Here the CDR3 DNA reads TGTGCCAGCAGTCTGACAGTAGAAGGCACTGAAGCTTTCTTT. It codes for CASSLTVEGTEAFF.

This clone was counted only a few times. V gene TRBV24-1 combines with J gene TRBJ2-3, with D uncertain. The CDR3 sequence is 11 residues long. Germline assignment: CDR1 KGHDR and CDR2 SFDVKD. Trimming took off 8 bases at V and 6 bases at J, with 8 bases between the two ends. CDR3 sequence reads: CATKTTDTQYF. DNA for the CDR3: TGTGCCACCAAGACAACGGATACGCAGTATTTT.

This clone is a singleton in its sample. V is TRBV7-3 and J is TRBJ1-5; 7 bases are a match to TRBD1. Germline lookup yields CDR1 SGHTA and CDR2 FQGTGA. This CDR3 is built from 15 residues. The V and J ends lost 0 bases and 2 bases, in that order; junction bases with no gene match: 1. CDR3 protein: CASSLTGGGNQPQHF. The DNA of the CDR3 is TGTGCCAGCAGCTTAACAGGGGGCGGCAATCAGCCCCAGCATTTT.

This chain uses TRBV7-8 with TRBJ1-4, with no clear D. Germline V gene sequence: CDR1 SGHVS, CDR2 FQNEAQ. The CDR3 length is 14 residues. The ends were cut back, 5 bases at V and 4 bases at J, with 11 bases in the middle. Here the CDR3 reads CASSRDAINEKLFF. As DNA, the CDR3 is TGTGCCAGCAGCCGGGATGCAATTAATGAAAAACTGTTTTTT.

The chain employs TRBV18 and TRBJ1-2, with D maybe TRBD1 (5 bases). Trimming shortened V by 3 bases and J by 2 bases, and 16 bases separated the two germline ends. CDR1 is KGHSH and CDR2 is LQKENI in the germline V gene. The CDR3 loop spans 16 amino acids. The chain's CDR3 is CASSPSRMGGNYGYTF. DNA of the CDR3: TGTGCCAGCTCACCTTCCCGGATGGGGGGAAACTATGGCTACACCTTC.

This chain connects TRBV24-1 to TRBJ1-5, with TRBD1 matching 9 bases. The CDR3 sequence is 14 residues long. J was trimmed by 0 bases and V by 9 bases; bases with no gene match: 2. Germline CDR1 is KGHDR and CDR2 is SFDVKD. CDR3 region: CATWTGDSNQPQHF. The CDR3 DNA is TGTGCCACCTGGACAGGGGATAGCAATCAGCCCCAGCATTTT.

The chain couples TRBV2 to TRBJ1-1; 7 bases line up with TRBD1. The length of the CDR3 is 13 residues. Trimming at V came to 10 bases and at J to 7 bases, leaving 12 bases not matched to a gene. Germline V gives CDR1 SNHLY, CDR2 FYNNEI. The DNA of the CDR3 is TGTGCCACCGCCCGGGACAGAGAATTTGAAGCTTTCTTT. Translated: CATARDREFEAFF.

CDR3 residues: CASSLAIESYNEQFF. In DNA, the CDR3 is TGTGCCAGCAGCTTAGCAATAGAGTCCTACAATGAGCAGTTCTTC. The gene calls are TRBV7-6 and TRBJ2-1; D call uncertain. Trimming cost V 0 bases and J 1 base, with 7 bases left between them. CDR3 length: 15 amino acids. The germline V gene encodes CDR1 SGHVS and CDR2 FNYEAQ.

The chain recombines TRBV10-1 with TRBJ1-2, with 7 bases lining up with TRBD1. The germline gives CDR1 WNHNN, CDR2 SYGVQD (reference sequence). V dropped 3 bases and J dropped 6; count of bases not matched to a gene: 7. This CDR3 has 14 residues. The CDR3 sequence is CASSDHDRVDGYTF. CDR3 coding DNA: TGCGCCAGCAGTGACCACGACAGGGTCGATGGCTACACCTTC.

The chain is built from TRBV3-1 (or the pseudogene TRBV3-2) and TRBJ1-1, with 9 positions matching TRBD1. The CDR3 contains 14 residues. Trimming cost V 1 base and J 11 bases; bases outside gene matches: 8. Germline CDR1 and CDR2: LGHDT and YNNKEL (reference sequence). The chain's CDR3 is CASSQATGGGEAFF. The CDR3 nucleotides are TGTGCCAGCAGCCAAGCCACAGGGGGCGGGGAGGCTTTCTTT.

The gene calls are TRBV7-3 and TRBJ2-1, with 10 nucleotides matching TRBD1. The germline V gene has CDR1 SGHTA and CDR2 FQGTGA. V lost 3 bases to trimming and J lost 1 base; unmatched junction nucleotides: 3. The CDR3 sequence is 16 residues long. CDR3 sequence: CASSFGQGGSYNEQFF. CDR3 DNA: TGTGCCAGCAGCTTTGGACAGGGGGGGTCCTACAATGAGCAGTTCTTC.